This TCR beta chain was obtained from a study of CD8 T cells in Susac syndrome. The study sequenced TCR beta in blood CD8+ and CD4+ T cells. The multiple sclerosis control cohort comprised treatment-naive individuals presenting with stable or active relapsing-remitting disease. Both CD4+ and CD8+ T cells were negatively isolated, and TEMRA cells underwent FACS enrichment. This CDR3 has 17 amino acids. V was clipped by 0 bases and J by 0 bases, with 12 bases between them. Germline lookup yields CDR1 DFQATT and CDR2 SNEGSKA (reference sequence). Random hexamers served to reverse transcribe roughly 0.45 to 1 ug RNA. Amplification of TCR beta CDR3 by immunoSEQ multiplex PCR spanned 54 Vbeta and 13 Jbeta. TCRdb reprocessed the immunoSEQ multiplex PCR reads via MiXCR and lists one record per CDR3 protein. This sample yields approximately 70,000 distinct CDR3 sequences, of which approximately 96% are seen a single time; over 0.09% belongs to the top ten.

This clonotype was sampled from a human donor with multiple sclerosis. The chain combines TRBV20-1 with TRBJ1-6; D remains ambiguous. Sequencing was performed on CD4+ T cells from PBMCs. The CDR3 sequence is CSARDQALSSYNSPLHF. The CDR3 DNA is TGCAGTGCTAGAGACCAGGCCCTGAGCTCCTATAATTCACCCCTCCACTTT.